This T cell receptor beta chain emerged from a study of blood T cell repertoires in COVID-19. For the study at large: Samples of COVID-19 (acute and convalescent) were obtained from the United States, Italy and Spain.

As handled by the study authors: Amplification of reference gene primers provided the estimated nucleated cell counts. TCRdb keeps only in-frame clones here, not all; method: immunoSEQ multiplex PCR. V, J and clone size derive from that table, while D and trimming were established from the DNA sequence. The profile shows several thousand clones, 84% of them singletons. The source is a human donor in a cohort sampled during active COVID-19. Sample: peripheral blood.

The CDR3 coding sequence is TGTGCCAGCTCGGGGACAGACTACGAGCAGTACTTC. Its translation is CASSGTDYEQYF. The chain uses TRBV18 and TRBJ2-7, with TRBD1 identical over 7 bases. The CDR3 sequence is 12 residues long. Trimming removed 6 bases from V and 3 bases from J; junction bases left unmatched: 2. Germline V CDR1 and CDR2: KGHSH, LQKENI. Based on the CDR3 plus reference TRBV18 and TRBJ2-7, the full variable domain is NAGVMQNPRHLVRRRGQEARLRCSPMKGHSHVYWYRQLPEEGLKFMVYLQKENIIDESGMPKERFSAEFPKEGPSILRIQQVVRGDSAAYFCASSGTDYEQYFGPGTRLTVT.